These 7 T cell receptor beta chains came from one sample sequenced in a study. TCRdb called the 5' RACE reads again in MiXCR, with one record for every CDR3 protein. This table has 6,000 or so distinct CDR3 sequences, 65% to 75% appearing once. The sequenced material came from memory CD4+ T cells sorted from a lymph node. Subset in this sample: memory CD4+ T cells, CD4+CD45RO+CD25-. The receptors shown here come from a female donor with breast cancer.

This CDR3 is CASSIFRQANTGELFF. In DNA form, the CDR3 reads TGTGCCAGCAGTATATTTCGACAGGCGAACACCGGGGAGCTGTTTTTT. J is TRBJ2-2 and V is TRBV12-3 or TRBV12-4, with D maybe TRBD1 (6 bases). V was cut by 5 bases and J by 0 bases, with 13 bases left in between. This CDR3 comprises 16 residues.

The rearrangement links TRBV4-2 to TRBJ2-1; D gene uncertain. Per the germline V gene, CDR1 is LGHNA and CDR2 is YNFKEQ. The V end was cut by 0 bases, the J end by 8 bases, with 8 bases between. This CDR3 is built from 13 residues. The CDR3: CASSQEIVDEQFF. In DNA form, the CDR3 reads TGTGCCAGCAGCCAAGAAATTGTTGATGAGCAGTTCTTC.

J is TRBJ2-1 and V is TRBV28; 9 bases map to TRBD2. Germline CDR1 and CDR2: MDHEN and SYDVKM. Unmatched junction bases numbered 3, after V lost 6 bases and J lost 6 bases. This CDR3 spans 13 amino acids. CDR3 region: CASRLAGANEQFF. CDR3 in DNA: TGTGCCAGCAGACTAGCGGGCGCCAATGAGCAGTTCTTC. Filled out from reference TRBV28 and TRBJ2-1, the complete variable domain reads DVKVTQSSRYLVKRTGEKVFLECVQDMDHENMFWYRQDPGLGLRLIYFSYDVKMKEKGDIPEGYSVSREKKERFSLILESASTNQTSMYLCASRLAGANEQFFGPGTRLTVL.

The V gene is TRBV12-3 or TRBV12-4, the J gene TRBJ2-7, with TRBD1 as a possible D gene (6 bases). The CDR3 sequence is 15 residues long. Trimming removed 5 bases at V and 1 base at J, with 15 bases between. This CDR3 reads CASSEKQGRSYEQYF. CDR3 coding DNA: TGTGCCAGCAGTGAGAAACAGGGTCGGTCCTACGAGCAGTACTTC.

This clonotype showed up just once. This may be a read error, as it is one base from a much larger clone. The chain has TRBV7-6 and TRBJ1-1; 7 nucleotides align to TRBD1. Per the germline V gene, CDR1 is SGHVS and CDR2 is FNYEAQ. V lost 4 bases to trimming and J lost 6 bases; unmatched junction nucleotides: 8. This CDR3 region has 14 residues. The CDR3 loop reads CASSSGDRDAEAFF. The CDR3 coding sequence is TGTGCCAGCAGCTCCGGCGACAGGGACGCTGAAGCTTTCTTT.

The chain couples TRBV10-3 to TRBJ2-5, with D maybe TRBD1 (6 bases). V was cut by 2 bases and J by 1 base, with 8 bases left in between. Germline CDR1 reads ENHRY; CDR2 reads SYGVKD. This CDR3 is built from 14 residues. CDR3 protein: CAISEGQIQETQYF. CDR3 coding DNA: TGTGCCATCAGTGAGGGACAGATCCAAGAGACCCAGTACTTC.

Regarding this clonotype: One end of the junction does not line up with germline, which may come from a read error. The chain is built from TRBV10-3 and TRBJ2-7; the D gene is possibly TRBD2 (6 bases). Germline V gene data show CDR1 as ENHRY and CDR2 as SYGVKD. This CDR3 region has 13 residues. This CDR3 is CVISESGDDEQYF. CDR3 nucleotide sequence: TGTGTCATCAGTGAGTCGGGGGACGACGAGCAGTACTTC.